The entry below gives a single T cell receptor beta chain sequence along with its context. The repertoire was sequenced with immunoSEQ multiplex PCR; TCRdb's copy has only in-frame clones and lacks some. This sample has 60,000 to 70,000 clones; 65% to 90% occur once, and the top ten carry roughly 5%. This specimen comes from a study of control samples from healthy donors and cancer patients. Losses at the gene ends were 2 bases for V and 3 bases for J; bases not matched to a gene: 6. The germline gives CDR1 MNHEY, CDR2 SVGAGI. The CDR3 consists of 16 residues. The clonotype was recovered from a man between 40 and 49 years old in good health. The specimen was blood. This chain joins TRBV6-5 and TRBJ1-2, with TRBD1 matching 10 bases. The CDR3 is CASSYHRGQGDYGYTF. The CDR3 nucleotides read TGTGCCAGCAGTTACCACCGAGGACAGGGGGACTATGGCTACACCTTC.